Sequencing of this T cell receptor beta chain was carried out in a study of cytomegalovirus exposure and HLA in healthy donors. Assay used: immunoSEQ multiplex PCR; TCRdb lists only in-frame clones, some missing. The sample yields about 200,000 clones, approximately 82% seen once. Looked up from germline, CDR1 is SGHDT and CDR2 is YYEEEE. The length of the CDR3 is 13 residues. The V and J ends lost 4 bases and 7 bases respectively, with 12 bases between them. Sequencing was carried out using PBMCs. The origin of this receptor is a woman aged 25-40 years in good health and CMV-seropositive. This sequence joins TRBV5-6 and TRBJ1-5; D is uncertain. The CDR3 sequence: CASSPQVGQPQHF. CDR3 in DNA: TGTGCCAGCAGCCCCCAGGTTGGCCAGCCCCAGCATTTT. Supplemented by reference TRBV5-6 and TRBJ1-5, the full variable domain reads DAGVTQSPTHLIKTRGQQVTLRCSPKSGHDTVSWYQQALGQGPQFIFQYYEEEERQRGNFPDRFSGHQFPNYSSELNVNALLLGDSALYLCASSPQVGQPQHFGDGTRLSIL.